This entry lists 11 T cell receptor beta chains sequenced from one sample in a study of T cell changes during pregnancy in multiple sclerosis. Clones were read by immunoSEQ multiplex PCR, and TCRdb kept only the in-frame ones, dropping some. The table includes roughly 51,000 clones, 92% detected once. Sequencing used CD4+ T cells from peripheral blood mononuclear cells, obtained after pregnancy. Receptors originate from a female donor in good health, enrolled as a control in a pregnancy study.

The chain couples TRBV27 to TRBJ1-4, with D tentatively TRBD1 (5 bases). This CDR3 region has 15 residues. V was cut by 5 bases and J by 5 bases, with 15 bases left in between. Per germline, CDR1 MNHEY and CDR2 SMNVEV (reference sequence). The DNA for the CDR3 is TGTGCCAGCAGTCCGCAGGGTGCTGAGAATGAAAAACTGTTTTTT. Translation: CASSPQGAENEKLFF.

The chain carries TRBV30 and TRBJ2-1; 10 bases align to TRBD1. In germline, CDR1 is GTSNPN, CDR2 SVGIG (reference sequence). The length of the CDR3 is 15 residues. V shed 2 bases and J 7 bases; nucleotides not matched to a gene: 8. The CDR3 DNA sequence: TGTGCCTGGAGTAAGGGGGACAGGGGCACGAATGAGCAGTTCTTC. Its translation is CAWSKGDRGTNEQFF.

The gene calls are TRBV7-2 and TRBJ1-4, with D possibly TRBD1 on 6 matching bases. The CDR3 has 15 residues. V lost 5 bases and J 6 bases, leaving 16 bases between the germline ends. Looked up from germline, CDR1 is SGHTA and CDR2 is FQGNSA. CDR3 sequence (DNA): TGTGCCAGCAGCGCGTCGACCGGGACATATGAAAAACTGTTTTTT. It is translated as CASSASTGTYEKLFF.

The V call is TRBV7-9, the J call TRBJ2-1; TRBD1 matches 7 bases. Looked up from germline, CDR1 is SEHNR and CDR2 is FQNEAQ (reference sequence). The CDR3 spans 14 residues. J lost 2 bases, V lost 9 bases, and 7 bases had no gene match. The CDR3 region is CARIRDSAYNEQFF. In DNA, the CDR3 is TGTGCCAGGATCCGGGACAGCGCCTACAATGAGCAGTTCTTC. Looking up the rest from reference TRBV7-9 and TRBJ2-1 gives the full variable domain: DTGVSQNPRHKITKRGQNVTFRCDPISEHNRLYWYRQTLGQGPEFLTYFQNEAQLEKSRLLSDRFSAERPKGSFSTLEIQRTEQGDSAMYLCARIRDSAYNEQFFGPGTRLTVL.

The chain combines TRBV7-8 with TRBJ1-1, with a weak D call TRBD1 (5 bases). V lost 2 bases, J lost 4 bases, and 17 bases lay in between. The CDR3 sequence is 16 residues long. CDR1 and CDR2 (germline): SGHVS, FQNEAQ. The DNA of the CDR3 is TGTGCCAGCAGCTTAATGGATACCAGGGTAGGCACTGAAGCTTTCTTT. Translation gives CASSLMDTRVGTEAFF.

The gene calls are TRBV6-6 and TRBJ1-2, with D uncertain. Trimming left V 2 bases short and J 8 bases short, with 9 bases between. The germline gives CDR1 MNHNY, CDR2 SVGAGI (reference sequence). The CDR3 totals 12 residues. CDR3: CASSYQRSGYTF. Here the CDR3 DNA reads TGTGCCAGCAGTTACCAGCGGTCGGGCTACACCTTC.

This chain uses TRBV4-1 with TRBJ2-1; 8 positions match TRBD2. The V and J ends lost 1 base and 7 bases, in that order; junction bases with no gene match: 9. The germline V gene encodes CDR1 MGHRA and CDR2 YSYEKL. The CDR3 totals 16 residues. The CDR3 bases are TGCGCCAGCAGCCAAGCCCCTGGTAGCGGGATAAATGAGCAGTTCTTC. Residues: CASSQAPGSGINEQFF.

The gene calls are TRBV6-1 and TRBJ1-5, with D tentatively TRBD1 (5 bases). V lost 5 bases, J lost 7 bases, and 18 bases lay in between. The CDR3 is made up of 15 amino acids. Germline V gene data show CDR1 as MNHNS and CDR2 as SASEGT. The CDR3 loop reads CASSNLGGIFQPQHF. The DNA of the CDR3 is TGTGCCAGCAGTAACCTGGGGGGGATTTTCCAGCCCCAGCATTTT.

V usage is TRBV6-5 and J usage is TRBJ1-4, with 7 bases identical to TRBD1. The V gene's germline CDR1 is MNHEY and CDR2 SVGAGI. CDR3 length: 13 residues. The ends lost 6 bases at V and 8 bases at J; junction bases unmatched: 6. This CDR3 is CASRGQPSEKLFF. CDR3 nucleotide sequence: TGTGCCAGCAGGGGACAGCCTTCAGAAAAACTGTTTTTT.

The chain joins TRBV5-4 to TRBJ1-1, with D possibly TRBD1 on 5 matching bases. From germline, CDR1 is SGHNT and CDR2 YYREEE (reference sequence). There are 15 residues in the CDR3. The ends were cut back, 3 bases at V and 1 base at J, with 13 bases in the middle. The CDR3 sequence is CASSSAPDRNTEAFF. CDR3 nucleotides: TGTGCCAGCAGCTCCGCCCCCGACAGGAACACTGAAGCTTTCTTT.

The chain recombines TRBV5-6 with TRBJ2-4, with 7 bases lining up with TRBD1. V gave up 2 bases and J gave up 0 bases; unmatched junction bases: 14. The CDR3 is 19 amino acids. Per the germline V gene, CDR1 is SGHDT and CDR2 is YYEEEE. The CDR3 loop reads CASSLFRDRAAIAKNIQYF. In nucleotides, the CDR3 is TGTGCCAGCAGCTTATTCCGTGACAGGGCCGCTATAGCCAAAAACATTCAGTACTTC.